This T cell receptor (beta chain) comes out of a study of blood T cells in healthy people across ages. Findings and caveats of the study: Among T cells, TCR beta diversity per million cells dropped roughly linearly as age rose. Unsorted PBMCs prevented conclusive naive versus antigen-experienced comparison. Any changes in expanded clonotypes were possibly confounded, as donor CMV status remained unknown.

It was with a sample-barcoded 5' primer and a J-beta primer mix that a second PCR of roughly 6 to 12 cycles was run. TCRdb called the 5' RACE reads again in MiXCR, with one record for every CDR3 protein. The table has about 1,500,000 distinct CDR3 sequences, around 39% seen once. With regard to this clonotype: Its target is not known.

With 3 bases removed from V and 4 bases from J, the gap between germline ends came to 21 bases. There are 17 residues in the CDR3. Germline V gene sequence: CDR1 SNHLY, CDR2 FYNNEI. Sequencing was carried out using blood. This receptor was taken from a woman aged 18 to 35 in good health. This chain uses TRBV2 with TRBJ1-1; D may be TRBD1 (5 bases). The CDR3 DNA follows: TGTGCCAGCAGTGATTACGTTGAGCTAGGGGTTATCACTGAAGCTTTCTTT. This gives the protein CASSDYVELGVITEAFF.